Presented here are 6 T cell receptor beta chains from one specimen sequenced in a study of CD8+ T cells in alopecia areata. Described treatment: oral pan-JAK inhibitor, 5-10 mg twice daily. Extracted from the samples, RNA was reverse transcribed into cDNA to serve as the sequencing template. Measured with immunoSEQ multiplex PCR; TCRdb has only the in-frame clones, and not every one. The table records about 200,000 clones, about three fifths of them present only once. Sequenced here: CD4+ T cells sorted from blood, sampled at week 4, from a patient treated with tofacitinib. The receptors stem from a human donor with alopecia areata.

The chain recombines TRBV5-6 with TRBJ1-6; D gene unclear. Trimming left V 3 bases short and J 8 bases short, with 9 bases between. The CDR3 covers 13 residues. CDR1 and CDR2 (germline): SGHDT, YYEEEE. In DNA, the CDR3 is TGTGCCAGCAGCTCCTCGGGTGATTCACCCCTCCACTTT. Translation gives CASSSSGDSPLHF.

The rearrangement uses TRBV2 and TRBJ2-5; 8 bases match TRBD1. The CDR3 length is 14 residues. Trimming cost V 0 bases and J 7 bases; bases outside gene matches: 4. Germline-derived CDR1 and CDR2 are SNHLY and FYNNEI. The DNA for the CDR3 is TGTGCCAGCAGTGAAGCGGACAGGGTCGGGACCCAGTACTTC. Protein sequence: CASSEADRVGTQYF.

This rearrangement joins TRBV5-6 to TRBJ2-7; the D is unclear. CDR3 length equals 11 residues. Trimming took 3 bases from V and 3 from J, leaving 4 bases between them. The germline V gene has CDR1 SGHDT and CDR2 YYEEEE. The CDR3 DNA sequence: TGTGCCAGCAGCTACGACTACGAGCAGTACTTC. Its translation is CASSYDYEQYF.

The rearrangement links TRBV2 to TRBJ2-6, with D possibly matching TRBD2 (5 bases). V was trimmed by 7 bases and J by 2 bases, leaving 15 bases between them. The CDR3 loop spans 16 amino acids. Germline V gives CDR1 SNHLY, CDR2 FYNNEI. The CDR3 sequence is CASKEDRPPGANVLTF. For the CDR3, the DNA is TGTGCCAGCAAGGAGGACCGGCCCCCTGGGGCCAACGTCCTGACTTTC.

The J gene is TRBJ1-2, the V gene TRBV11-2, with 8 bases aligning to TRBD1. This CDR3 is built from 14 residues. CDR1 and CDR2 (germline): SGHAT, FQNNGV. With 5 bases clipped from V and 8 bases from J, the junction kept 10 bases outside the gene matches. CDR3 sequence reads: CASSPGTGAFGYTF. The CDR3 bases are TGTGCCAGCAGCCCAGGGACAGGCGCTTTCGGCTACACCTTC. Full variable domain (missing parts from reference TRBV11-2 and TRBJ1-2): EAGVAQSPRYKIIEKRQSVAFWCNPISGHATLYWYQQILGQGPKLLIQFQNNGVVDDSQLPKDRFSAERLKGVDSTLKIQPAKLEDSAVYLCASSPGTGAFGYTFGSGTRLTVV.

The chain couples TRBV29-1 to TRBJ2-5; a possible D gene is TRBD1 (6 bases). This CDR3 contains 12 residues. Trimming shortened V by 6 bases and J by 4 bases, and 12 bases separated the two germline ends. Germline V CDR1 and CDR2: SQVTM, ANQGSEA. This CDR3 is CSVGVGGETQYF. CDR3 DNA sequence: TGCAGCGTCGGCGTAGGGGGAGAGACCCAGTACTTC.